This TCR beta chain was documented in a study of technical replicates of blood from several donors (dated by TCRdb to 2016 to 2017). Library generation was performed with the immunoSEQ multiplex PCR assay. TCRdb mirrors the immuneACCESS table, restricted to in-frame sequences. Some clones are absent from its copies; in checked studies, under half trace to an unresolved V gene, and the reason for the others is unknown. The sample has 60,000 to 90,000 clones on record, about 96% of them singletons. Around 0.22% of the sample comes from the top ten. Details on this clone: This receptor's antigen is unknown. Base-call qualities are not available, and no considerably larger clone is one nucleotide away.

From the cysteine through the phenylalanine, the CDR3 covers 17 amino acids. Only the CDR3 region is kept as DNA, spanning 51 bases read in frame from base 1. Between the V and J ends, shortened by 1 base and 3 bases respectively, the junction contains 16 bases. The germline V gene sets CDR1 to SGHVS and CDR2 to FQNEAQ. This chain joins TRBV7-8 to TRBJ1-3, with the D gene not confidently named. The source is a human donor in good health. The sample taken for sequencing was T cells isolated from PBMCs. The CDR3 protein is CASSLGRGRVGGNTIYF. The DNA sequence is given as TGTGCCAGCAGCTTAGGGAGAGGGAGGGTTGGTGGAAACACCATATATTTT.